This T cell receptor beta chain derives from a study of PD-L1 blockade in urothelial cancer. At the level of the study: Of roughly 31 patients, twenty-five were males with bladder-origin urothelial cancer.

Trimming shortened V by 6 bases and J by 3 bases, and 5 bases separated the two germline ends. The germline CDR1 and CDR2 sequences are DFQATT and SNEGSKA (reference sequence). This CDR3 comprises 10 residues. Clones were read by immunoSEQ multiplex PCR, and TCRdb kept only the in-frame ones, dropping some. The table has under 90,000 clones, 90% seen once; the top ten hold 7.5% to 10%. This sequence was found in a man between 60 and 70 years old with urothelial cancer. V and J are TRBV20-1 and TRBJ2-5; no firm D call. The sequencing here drew on PBMCs, taken around atezolizumab (anti-PD-L1) treatment. CDR3 DNA sequence: TGCAGTGCGCAGGAAGAGACCCAGTACTTC. Residues: CSAQEETQYF.